The 9 T cell receptor beta chains given below trace back to one sample, sequenced in a study of T-cell reconstitution after alpha-beta-depleted transplantation in children. Unique molecular identifiers were used in preparing the TCRbeta library. TCRdb re-called the PCR reads through MiXCR, storing one row per CDR3 protein. The data contain some 80,000 distinct CDR3 sequences, 15% to 20% of them singletons. The material sequenced was PBMCs, mostly from graft donor cells, taken 360 days after TCRalphabeta/CD19-depleted stem cell transplant. These receptors came from a male patient aged 2-15 years who had a stem cell transplant for acute lymphoblastic leukemia, so the T cells may come from the graft donor.

This chain links TRBV6-5 with TRBJ2-6; 9 bases line up with TRBD1. The length of the CDR3 is 17 residues. The V gene end was trimmed by 2 bases and the J gene end by 3 bases; junction bases not matched to a gene: 5. Germline V lookup: CDR1 MNHEY, CDR2 SVGAGI. In DNA, the CDR3 is TGTGCCAGCAGTTACCGGGACAGGGTTCGTGGGGCCAACGTCCTGACTTTC. This gives the protein CASSYRDRVRGANVLTF.

Remarks on this clonotype: Germline is not matched at one junction end, which may reflect a read error. J is TRBJ2-1 and V is TRBV7-9; the D gene is possibly TRBD2 (6 bases). The CDR3 totals 11 residues. The germline gives CDR1 SEHNR, CDR2 FQNEAQ (reference sequence). The CDR3 DNA is TGTGCCAGCAGCTTATGGGGACTCCTTCACTTC. Translated: CASSLWGLLHF.

The J gene is TRBJ2-1, the V gene TRBV9; unclear D gene. CDR3 length equals 11 residues. Trimming cost V 3 bases and J 9 bases, with 7 bases left between them. From germline, CDR1 is SGDLS and CDR2 YYNGEE. The CDR3 spells CASSALGEQFF. CDR3 DNA sequence: TGTGCCAGCAGCGCCCTCGGTGAGCAGTTCTTC.

This clonotype was detected ten times or more. The chain has TRBV7-9 and TRBJ1-2; D gene ambiguous. This CDR3 has 12 residues. The V and J ends lost 5 bases and 1 base respectively, with 5 bases between them. Germline V gene sequence: CDR1 SEHNR, CDR2 FQNEAQ (reference sequence). The CDR3 spells CASSQSNYGYTF. CDR3 sequence (DNA): TGTGCCAGCAGCCAGAGTAACTATGGCTACACCTTC.

The CDR3 sequence: CASSFLRDQPQHF. The CDR3 coding sequence is TGTGCCAGCAGCTTTTTGAGAGATCAGCCCCAGCATTTT. V and J are TRBV7-9 and TRBJ1-5, with no clear D. Germline V gives CDR1 SEHNR, CDR2 FQNEAQ (reference sequence). V gave up 3 bases and J gave up 5 bases, with 8 bases separating them. The CDR3 has 13 amino acids.

The chain carries TRBV10-1 and TRBJ2-4; 9 positions match TRBD1. This CDR3 contains 15 residues. Looked up from germline, CDR1 is WNHNN and CDR2 is SYGVQD (reference sequence). Trimming at V came to 0 bases and at J to 7 bases, leaving 4 bases not matched to a gene. The CDR3 DNA is TGCGCCAGCAGTGAGTCCGGGACAGGGAAGAACATTCAGTACTTC. Its translation: CASSESGTGKNIQYF.

The chain carries TRBV27 and TRBJ2-5; 8 nucleotides line up with TRBD1. The CDR3 consists of 14 residues. J was trimmed by 10 bases and V by 7 bases; bases with no gene match: 14. The germline gives CDR1 MNHEY, CDR2 SMNVEV (reference sequence). The CDR3 here is CASTATGARSSQYF. The CDR3 DNA sequence: TGTGCCAGCACCGCGACAGGGGCACGGAGTAGCCAGTACTTC.

In this sample, this clonotype turned up many times. This sequence joins TRBV5-1 and TRBJ2-2; D not certain. This CDR3 has 11 amino acids. The germline V gene encodes CDR1 SGHRS and CDR2 YFSETQ. V was shortened by 4 bases and J by 5 bases, with 3 bases between the two germline ends. The CDR3 reads CASSHTGELFF. The CDR3, as DNA: TGCGCCAGCAGCCATACCGGGGAGCTGTTTTTT.

CDR3 DNA: TGTGCCAGCAGCTTAAGCCGGCTTGCAACTAGCGGGGTCAATGAGCAGTTCTTC. Translating it yields CASSLSRLATSGVNEQFF. The V and J genes are TRBV11-2 and TRBJ2-1; 10 bases line up with TRBD2. From germline, CDR1 is SGHAT and CDR2 FQNNGV. CDR3 length: 18 amino acids. Trimming took 2 bases from V and 6 from J; bases not matched to a gene: 13.